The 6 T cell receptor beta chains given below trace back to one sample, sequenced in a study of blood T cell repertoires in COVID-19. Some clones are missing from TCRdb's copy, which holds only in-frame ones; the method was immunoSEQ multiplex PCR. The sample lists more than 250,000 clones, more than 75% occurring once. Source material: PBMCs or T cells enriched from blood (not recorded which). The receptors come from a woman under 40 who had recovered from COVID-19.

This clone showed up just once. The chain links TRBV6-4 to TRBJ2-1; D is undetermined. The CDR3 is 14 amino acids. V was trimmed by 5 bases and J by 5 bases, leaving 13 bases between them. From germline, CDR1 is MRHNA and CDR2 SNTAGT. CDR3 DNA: TGTGCCAGCAGTTACGAGGCGATTGACAATGAGCAGTTCTTC. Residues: CASSYEAIDNEQFF.

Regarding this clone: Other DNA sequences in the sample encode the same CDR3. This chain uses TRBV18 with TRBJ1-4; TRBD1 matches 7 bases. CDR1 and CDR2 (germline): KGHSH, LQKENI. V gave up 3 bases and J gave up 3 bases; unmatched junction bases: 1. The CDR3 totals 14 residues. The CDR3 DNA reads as TGTGCCAGCTCACCGGGACAGTCTAATGAAAAACTGTTTTTT. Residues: CASSPGQSNEKLFF.

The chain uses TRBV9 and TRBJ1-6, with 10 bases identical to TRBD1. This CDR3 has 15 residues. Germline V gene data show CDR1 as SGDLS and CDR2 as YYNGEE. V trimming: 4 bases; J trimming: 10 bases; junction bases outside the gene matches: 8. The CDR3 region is CASSTTGTGVSPLHF. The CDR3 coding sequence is TGTGCCAGCAGCACCACCGGGACAGGGGTGTCACCCCTCCACTTT.

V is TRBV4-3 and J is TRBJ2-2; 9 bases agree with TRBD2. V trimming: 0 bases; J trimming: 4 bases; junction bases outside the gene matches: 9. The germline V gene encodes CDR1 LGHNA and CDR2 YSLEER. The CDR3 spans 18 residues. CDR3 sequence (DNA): TGCGCCAGCAGCCAAGACCGACGGGTGACTAGCGGCACCGGGGAGCTGTTTTTT. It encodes CASSQDRRVTSGTGELFF.

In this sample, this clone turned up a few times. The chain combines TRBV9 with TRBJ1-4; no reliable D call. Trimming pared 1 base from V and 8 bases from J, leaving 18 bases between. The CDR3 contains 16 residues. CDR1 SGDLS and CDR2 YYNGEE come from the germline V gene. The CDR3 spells CASSVTYGLSREKLFF. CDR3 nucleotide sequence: TGTGCCAGCAGCGTAACCTATGGACTGTCTAGAGAAAAACTGTTTTTT.

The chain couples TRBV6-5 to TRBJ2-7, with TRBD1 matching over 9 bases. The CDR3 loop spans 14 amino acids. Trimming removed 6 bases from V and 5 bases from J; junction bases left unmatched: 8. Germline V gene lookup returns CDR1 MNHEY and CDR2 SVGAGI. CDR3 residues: CASSLMTGGDEQYF. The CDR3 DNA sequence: TGTGCCAGCAGCCTCATGACAGGGGGGGACGAGCAGTACTTC.